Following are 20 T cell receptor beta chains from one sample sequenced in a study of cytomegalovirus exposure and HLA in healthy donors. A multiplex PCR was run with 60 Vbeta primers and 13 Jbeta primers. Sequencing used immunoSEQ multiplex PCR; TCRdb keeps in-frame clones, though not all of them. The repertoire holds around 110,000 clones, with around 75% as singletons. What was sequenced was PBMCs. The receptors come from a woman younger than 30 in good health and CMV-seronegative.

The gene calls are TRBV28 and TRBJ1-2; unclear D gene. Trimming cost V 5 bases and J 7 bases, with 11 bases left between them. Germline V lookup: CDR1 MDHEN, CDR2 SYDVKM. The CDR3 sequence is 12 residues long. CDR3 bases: TGTGCCAGCAGTGCGGTTATAAGTGGCTACACCTTC. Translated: CASSAVISGYTF.

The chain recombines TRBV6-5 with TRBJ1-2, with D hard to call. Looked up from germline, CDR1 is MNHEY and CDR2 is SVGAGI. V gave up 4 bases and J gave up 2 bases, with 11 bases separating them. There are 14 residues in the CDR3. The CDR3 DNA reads TGTGCCAGCAGTTCGCCTTCGGTAAACTATGGCTACACCTTC. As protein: CASSSPSVNYGYTF.

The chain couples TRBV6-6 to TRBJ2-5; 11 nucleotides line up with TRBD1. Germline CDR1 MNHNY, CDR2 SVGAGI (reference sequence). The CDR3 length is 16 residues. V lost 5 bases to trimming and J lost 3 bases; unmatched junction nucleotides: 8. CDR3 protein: CASSPPGTGGKETQYF. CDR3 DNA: TGTGCCAGCAGTCCGCCCGGGACAGGGGGAAAAGAGACCCAGTACTTC.

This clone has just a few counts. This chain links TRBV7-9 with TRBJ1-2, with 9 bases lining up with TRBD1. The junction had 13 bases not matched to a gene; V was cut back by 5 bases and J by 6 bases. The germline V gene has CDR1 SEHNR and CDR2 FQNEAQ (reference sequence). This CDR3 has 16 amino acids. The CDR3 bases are TGTGCCAGCAGCCTCCCGAGCGGGACAGGGAAAGATGGCTACACCTTC. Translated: CASSLPSGTGKDGYTF.

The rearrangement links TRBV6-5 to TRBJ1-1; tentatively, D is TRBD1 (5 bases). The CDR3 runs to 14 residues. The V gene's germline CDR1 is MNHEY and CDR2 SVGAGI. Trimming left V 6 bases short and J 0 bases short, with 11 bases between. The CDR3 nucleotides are TGTGCCAGCAGAAAGGGGCTAATGAACACTGAAGCTTTCTTT. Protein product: CASRKGLMNTEAFF.

The CDR3 here is CASRDSGTNTGELFF. The CDR3 DNA reads TGCGCCAGCAGGGATAGCGGCACGAACACCGGGGAGCTGTTTTTT. The V call is TRBV10-2, the J call TRBJ2-2, with D perhaps TRBD2 (6 bases). The CDR3 extends over 15 amino acids. V was clipped by 6 bases and J by 0 bases, with 11 bases between them. Germline CDR1 and CDR2: WSHSY and SAAADI.

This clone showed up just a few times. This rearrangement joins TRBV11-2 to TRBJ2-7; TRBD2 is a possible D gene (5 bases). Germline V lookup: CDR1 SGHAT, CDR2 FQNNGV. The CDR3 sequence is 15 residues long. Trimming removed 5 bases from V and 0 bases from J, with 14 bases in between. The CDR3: CASSRPSGSSYEQYF. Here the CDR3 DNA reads TGTGCCAGCAGCCGCCCCAGCGGATCCTCCTACGAGCAGTACTTC.

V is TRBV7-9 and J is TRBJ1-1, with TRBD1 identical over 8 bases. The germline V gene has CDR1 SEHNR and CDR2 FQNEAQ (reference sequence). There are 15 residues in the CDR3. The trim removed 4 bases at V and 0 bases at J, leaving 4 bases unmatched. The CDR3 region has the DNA TGTGCCAGCAGCTCCGGACAGGGCATGAACACTGAAGCTTTCTTT. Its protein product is CASSSGQGMNTEAFF.

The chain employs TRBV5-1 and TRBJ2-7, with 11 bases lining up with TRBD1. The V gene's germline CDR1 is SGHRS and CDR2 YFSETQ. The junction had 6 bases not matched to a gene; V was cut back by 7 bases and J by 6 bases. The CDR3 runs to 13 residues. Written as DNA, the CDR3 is TGCGCCAGCCAGGGACAGGGGGTGACCGAGCAGTACTTC. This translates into CASQGQGVTEQYF.

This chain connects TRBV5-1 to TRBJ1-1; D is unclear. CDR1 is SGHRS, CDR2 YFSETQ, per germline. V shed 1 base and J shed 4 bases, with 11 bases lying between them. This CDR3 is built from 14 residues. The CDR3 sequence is CASSLRFASTEAFF. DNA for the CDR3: TGCGCCAGCAGCTTGAGATTCGCGAGCACTGAAGCTTTCTTT. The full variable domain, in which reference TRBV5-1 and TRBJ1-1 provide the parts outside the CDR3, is KAGVTQTPRYLIKTRGQQVTLSCSPISGHRSVSWYQQTPGQGLQFLFEYFSETQRNKGNFPGRFSGRQFSNSRSEMNVSTLELGDSALYLCASSLRFASTEAFFGQGTRLTVV.

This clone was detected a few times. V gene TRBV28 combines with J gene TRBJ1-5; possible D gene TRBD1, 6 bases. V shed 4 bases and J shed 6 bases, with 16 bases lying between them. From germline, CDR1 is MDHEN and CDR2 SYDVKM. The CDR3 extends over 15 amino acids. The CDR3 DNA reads TGTGCCAGCAGTTCAAACAGGGATTATGGTCAGCCCCAGCATTTT. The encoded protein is CASSSNRDYGQPQHF.

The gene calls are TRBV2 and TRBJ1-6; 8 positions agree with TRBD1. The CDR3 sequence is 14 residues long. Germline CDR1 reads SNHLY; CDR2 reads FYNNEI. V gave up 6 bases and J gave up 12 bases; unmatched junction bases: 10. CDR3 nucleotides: TGTGCCAGCAGAATAGACAGGGGCGGGGGACCCCTCCACTTT. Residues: CASRIDRGGGPLHF.

The CDR3 is CASSFGSKATSTGELFF. CDR3 DNA sequence: TGTGCCAGCAGCTTTGGTAGCAAGGCTACCTCCACCGGGGAGCTGTTTTTT. The chain carries TRBV5-4 and TRBJ2-2; D ambiguous. Germline CDR1 and CDR2: SGHNT and YYREEE (reference sequence). Trimming stripped 2 bases from V and 4 bases from J, with 18 bases between. This CDR3 has 17 amino acids.

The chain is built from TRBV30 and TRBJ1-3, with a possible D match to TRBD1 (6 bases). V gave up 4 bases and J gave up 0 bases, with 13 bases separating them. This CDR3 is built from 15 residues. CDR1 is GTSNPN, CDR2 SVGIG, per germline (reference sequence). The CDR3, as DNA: TGTGCCTGGACAGGACAGCTAATCTCTGGAAACACCATATATTTT. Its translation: CAWTGQLISGNTIYF. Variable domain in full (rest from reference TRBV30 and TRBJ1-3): SQTIHQWPATLVQPVGSPLSLECTVEGTSNPNLYWYRQAAGRGLQLLFYSVGIGQISSEVPQNLSASRPQDRQFILSSKKLLLSDSGFYLCAWTGQLISGNTIYFGEGSWLTVV.

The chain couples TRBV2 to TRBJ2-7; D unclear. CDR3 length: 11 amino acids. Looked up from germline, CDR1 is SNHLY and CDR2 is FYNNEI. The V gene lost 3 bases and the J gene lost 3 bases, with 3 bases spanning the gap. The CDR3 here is CASSDSYEQYF. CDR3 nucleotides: TGTGCCAGCAGTGACAGCTACGAGCAGTACTTC.

CDR3 in amino acids: CASSEGQGSSTDTQYF. The DNA of the CDR3 is TGTGCCAGCAGCGAGGGACAGGGCTCTAGCACAGATACGCAGTATTTT. The J gene is TRBJ2-3, the V gene TRBV9, with 9 bases aligning to TRBD1. This CDR3 comprises 16 residues. The germline V gene has CDR1 SGDLS and CDR2 YYNGEE. The trim removed 3 bases at V and 0 bases at J, leaving 5 bases unmatched.

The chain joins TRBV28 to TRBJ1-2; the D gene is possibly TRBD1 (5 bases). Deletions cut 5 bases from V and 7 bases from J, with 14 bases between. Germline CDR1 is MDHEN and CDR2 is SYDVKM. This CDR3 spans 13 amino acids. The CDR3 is CASSLLTEPGYTF. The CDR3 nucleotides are TGTGCCAGCAGTCTCCTGACAGAGCCTGGCTACACCTTC.

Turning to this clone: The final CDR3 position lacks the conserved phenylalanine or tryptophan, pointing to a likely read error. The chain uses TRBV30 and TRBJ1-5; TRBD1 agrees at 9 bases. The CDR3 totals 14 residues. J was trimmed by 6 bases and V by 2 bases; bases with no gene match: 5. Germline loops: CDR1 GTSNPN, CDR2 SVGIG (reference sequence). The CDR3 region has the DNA TGTGCCTGGAGTCAGGGACAGGGAGGTCAGCCCCAGCATGTT. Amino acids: CAWSQGQGGQPQHV.

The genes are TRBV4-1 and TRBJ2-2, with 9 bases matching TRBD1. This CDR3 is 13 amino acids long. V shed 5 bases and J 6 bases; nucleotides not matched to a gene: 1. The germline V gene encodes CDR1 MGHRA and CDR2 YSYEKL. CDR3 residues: CASSWDRAGELFF. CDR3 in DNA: TGCGCCAGCAGCTGGGACAGGGCCGGGGAGCTGTTTTTT.

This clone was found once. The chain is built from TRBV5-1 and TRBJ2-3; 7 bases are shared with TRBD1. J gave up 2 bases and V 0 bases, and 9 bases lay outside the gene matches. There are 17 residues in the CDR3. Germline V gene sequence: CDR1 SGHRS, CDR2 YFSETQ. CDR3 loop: CASSLGQGVGYTDTQYF. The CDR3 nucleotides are TGCGCCAGCAGCTTGGGACAGGGAGTCGGTTACACAGATACGCAGTATTTT.